The 18 T cell receptor beta chains below were found in one sample sequenced in a study of control samples from healthy donors and cancer patients. The assay was immunoSEQ multiplex PCR, and TCRdb's table has in-frame clones only and misses some. Of some 200,000 clones in the sample, around 94% are singletons; the top ten hold approximately 1.6%. The sequenced sample consisted of blood. All receptors derive from a man between 45 and 60 years old in good health.

The J gene is TRBJ2-7, the V gene TRBV25-1; tentatively, D is TRBD1 or TRBD2 (5 bases each). Germline values: CDR1 MGHDK, CDR2 SYGVNS. V was shortened by 1 base and J by 6 bases, with 16 bases between the two germline ends. CDR3 length: 15 amino acids. The CDR3, as DNA: TGTGCCAGCAGTGAATTCAGGGACGGGTGGAGCGAGCAGTACTTC. It yields the protein CASSEFRDGWSEQYF.

The chain carries TRBV25-1 and TRBJ1-1, with a tentative D call TRBD1 (5 bases). CDR1 and CDR2 (germline): MGHDK, SYGVNS. This CDR3 has 12 amino acids. Trimming took off 6 bases at V and 2 bases at J, with 7 bases between the two ends. CDR3 loop: CASRGGNTEAFF. CDR3 nucleotides: TGTGCCAGCAGGGGGGGAAACACTGAAGCTTTCTTT.

The chain combines TRBV28 with TRBJ1-4; D ambiguous. V was trimmed by 6 bases and J by 10 bases, leaving 6 bases between them. The V gene's germline CDR1 is MDHEN and CDR2 SYDVKM. The CDR3 is made up of 10 amino acids. The CDR3 is CASRGGKLFF. The CDR3 nucleotides read TGTGCCAGCAGGGGCGGAAAACTGTTTTTT.

This clone was detected only once. This chain links TRBV27 with TRBJ1-1; D not resolved. Trimming took 3 bases from V and 3 from J, leaving 14 bases between them. The CDR3 length is 15 residues. Germline lookup yields CDR1 MNHEY and CDR2 SMNVEV (reference sequence). CDR3 protein: CASSFSGFVHTEAFF. DNA for the CDR3: TGTGCCAGCAGTTTTTCCGGGTTCGTGCACACTGAAGCTTTCTTT.

This chain joins TRBV3-1 (or the pseudogene TRBV3-2) and TRBJ1-2, with D perhaps matching TRBD1 (6 bases). Germline CDR1 LGHDT, CDR2 YNNKEL (reference sequence). V lost 5 bases and J 8 bases, leaving 18 bases between the germline ends. This CDR3 region has 14 residues. CDR3 protein: CASSTQGMTGGYTF. As DNA, the CDR3 is TGTGCCAGCAGCACGCAGGGGATGACGGGAGGCTACACCTTC.

The chain employs TRBV5-1 and TRBJ1-1; no clear D gene. Germline CDR1 reads SGHRS; CDR2 reads YFSETQ. The CDR3 is made up of 16 amino acids. V was clipped by 4 bases and J by 1 base, with 17 bases between them. The CDR3 sequence is CASSPEGGLRNTEAFF. The CDR3 coding sequence is TGCGCCAGCAGCCCTGAAGGTGGCCTACGGAACACTGAAGCTTTCTTT.

The J gene is TRBJ1-6, the V gene TRBV27; no firm D call. Deletions cut 7 bases from V and 10 bases from J, with 20 bases between. CDR1 and CDR2 (germline): MNHEY, SMNVEV (reference sequence). The CDR3 is made up of 15 amino acids. DNA of the CDR3: TGTGCCAGCACCCTAATCGGGGATGGGGAATCACCCCTCCACTTT. This codes for CASTLIGDGESPLHF.

The V call is TRBV19, the J call TRBJ1-5; D might be TRBD1 (6 bases). V was shortened by 3 bases and J by 5 bases, with 23 bases between the two germline ends. This CDR3 is 18 amino acids long. Per the germline V gene, CDR1 is LNHDA and CDR2 is SQIVND (reference sequence). The CDR3 nucleotides read TGTGCCAGTAGTATGGTTTGGGAAACAGGGTTCCCCGATCAGCCCCAGCATTTT. It translates to CASSMVWETGFPDQPQHF.

The chain joins TRBV5-1 to TRBJ2-2; D is undetermined. The germline gives CDR1 SGHRS, CDR2 YFSETQ. This CDR3 is 14 amino acids long. V lost 3 bases, J lost 8 bases, and 14 bases lay in between. For the CDR3, the DNA is TGCGCCAGCAGCTCCGACGCATTAAAGGGGGAGCTGTTTTTT. The encoded protein is CASSSDALKGELFF.

V is TRBV14 and J is TRBJ2-5; the match to TRBD2 covers 10 bases. This CDR3 is 15 amino acids long. J was trimmed by 2 bases and V by 2 bases; bases with no gene match: 2. CDR1 and CDR2 from the germline V gene are SGHDN and FVKESK. CDR3 sequence reads: CASSQQLAGQETQYF. The DNA for the CDR3 is TGTGCCAGCAGCCAACAACTAGCGGGGCAAGAGACCCAGTACTTC.

This chain uses TRBV28 with TRBJ2-1; TRBD2 is a possible D gene (6 bases). This CDR3 is 15 amino acids long. From germline, CDR1 is MDHEN and CDR2 SYDVKM. Trimming pared 4 bases from V and 0 bases from J, leaving 10 bases between. CDR3 sequence: CASSSAGPSYNEQFF. CDR3 DNA: TGTGCCAGCAGTTCGGCGGGGCCCTCCTACAATGAGCAGTTCTTC.

The chain links TRBV28 to TRBJ1-2; TRBD1 agrees at 9 bases. The junction had 5 bases not matched to a gene; V was cut back by 3 bases and J by 3 bases. CDR1 is MDHEN and CDR2 is SYDVKM in the germline V gene. The CDR3 runs 15 residues. In nucleotides, the CDR3 is TGTGCCAGCAGTTTTGGGGACAGGGCCTACTATGGCTACACCTTC. This translates into CASSFGDRAYYGYTF.

The rearrangement links TRBV3-1 (or the pseudogene TRBV3-2) to TRBJ1-2; D is unresolved. Germline CDR1 reads LGHDT; CDR2 reads YNNKEL (reference sequence). V shed 1 base and J shed 8 bases, with 20 bases lying between them. This CDR3 has 16 residues. CDR3 sequence reads: CASSQAQAASAGGYTF. In nucleotides, the CDR3 is TGTGCCAGCAGCCAAGCCCAGGCGGCTTCAGCGGGAGGCTACACCTTC.

The chain couples TRBV30 to TRBJ1-2, with a weak D call TRBD1 (5 bases). Per the germline V gene, CDR1 is GTSNPN and CDR2 is SVGIG (reference sequence). V was cut by 1 base and J by 4 bases, with 7 bases left in between. This CDR3 spans 12 amino acids. The CDR3 DNA reads TGTGCCTGGAGTGAAGGGGTCTATGGCTACACCTTC. Its translation: CAWSEGVYGYTF.

The chain recombines TRBV18 with TRBJ1-6, with 7 bases fitting TRBD1. The germline V gene has CDR1 KGHSH and CDR2 LQKENI. The CDR3 runs 17 residues. J was trimmed by 8 bases and V by 3 bases; bases with no gene match: 13. The CDR3 bases are TGTGCCAGCTCACCCAACCGACAGGGAAAGGGCTATTCACCCCTCCACTTT. Translating it yields CASSPNRQGKGYSPLHF.

This clone was counted once. The chain is built from TRBV19 and TRBJ2-3; the match to TRBD2 covers 7 bases. V trimming: 6 bases; J trimming: 1 base; junction bases outside the gene matches: 7. CDR1 is LNHDA, CDR2 SQIVND, per germline (reference sequence). This CDR3 is 15 amino acids long. The CDR3 DNA is TGTGCCAGTAGCTGGGGGGGAGTGGGCACAGATACGCAGTATTTT. It is translated as CASSWGGVGTDTQYF. The entire variable domain, with the rest obtained from reference TRBV19 and TRBJ2-3, is as follows: DGGITQSPKYLFRKEGQNVTLSCEQNLNHDAMYWYRQDPGQGLRLIYYSQIVNDFQKGDIAEGYSVSREKKESFPLTVTSAQKNPTAFYLCASSWGGVGTDTQYFGPGTRLTVL.

The V gene is TRBV5-1, the J gene TRBJ1-4; possibly TRBD1 for D (5 bases). There are 14 residues in the CDR3. Between the trimmed V and J ends, which lost 7 bases and 4 bases, there was a span of 14 bases. Germline CDR1 is SGHRS and CDR2 is YFSETQ. DNA for the CDR3: TGCGCCAGCGGGTCGGGGGGAAGTAATGAAAAACTGTTTTTT. The encoded protein is CASGSGGSNEKLFF.

The chain carries TRBV29-1 and TRBJ2-7, with D perhaps TRBD1 (6 bases). Germline CDR1 is SQVTM and CDR2 is ANQGSEA. V was pared by 5 bases and J by 4 bases, with 12 bases between. This CDR3 is built from 12 residues. CDR3 sequence: CSVQGSGYEQYF. The CDR3 DNA reads as TGCAGCGTTCAGGGGTCCGGGTACGAGCAGTACTTC.